This is a list of T cell receptor beta chains from one sample in a study of blood T cell repertoires in COVID-19. Produced via immunoSEQ multiplex PCR; TCRdb's table is partial and in-frame only. The sample records 250,000 or so clones, approximately 86% being singletons. Sample: peripheral blood. These receptors all come from a human donor in a cohort sampled during active COVID-19. Each CDR3 is given with its conserved first and last residue. The D gene is left open where the match is weak. The size field is filled for only some rows; it gives once, few, many or a size class.

d_gene,abundance,j_gene,v_gene,CDR3nt,CDR3aa
.,.,TRBJ2-5,TRBV28,TGTGCCAGCAGTTTTTACGGGGGACAAGAGACCCAGTACTTC,CASSFYGGQETQYF
TRBD1,.,TRBJ1-2,TRBV27,TGTGCCAGCAGTTTAGACAGGGATTATGGCTACACCTTC,CASSLDRDYGYTF
TRBD1,many,TRBJ1-4,TRBV19,TGTGCCAGTAGTAGGACAGGGGGTCCGACTAATGAAAAACTGTTTTTT,CASSRTGGPTNEKLFF
.,once,TRBJ2-7,TRBV4-2,TGTGCCAGCAGCCAAGACCTAGCCTCTTCCTACGAGCAGTACTTC,CASSQDLASSYEQYF
TRBD1,.,TRBJ1-1,TRBV7-6,TGTGCCAGCAGCTCGACAGGGTATATCGGGAACACTGAAGCTTTCTTT,CASSSTGYIGNTEAFF
.,.,TRBJ2-2,TRBV6-1,TGTGCCAGCAGTGTTGGAGACACCGGGGAGCTGTTTTTT,CASSVGDTGELFF
.,.,TRBJ2-1,TRBV27,TGTGCCAGCAGTTCCCAGGGGGGCGTCAATGAGCAGTTCTTC,CASSSQGGVNEQFF
TRBD2,.,TRBJ2-3,TRBV7-6,TGTGCCAGTACTCCCTCGGCCACTAGCGGATCAGATACGCAGTATTTT,CASTPSATSGSDTQYF
TRBD1,.,TRBJ1-4,TRBV2,TGTGCCAGCAGGCGTGACAGGGGAACTAATGAAAAACTGTTTTTT,CASRRDRGTNEKLFF
.,.,TRBJ2-7,TRBV28,TGTGCCAGCAGCCTTGGACACCTTTCAGGGCAGTACTTC,CASSLGHLSGQYF
.,.,TRBJ2-1,TRBV7-9,TGTGCCAGCACCGACACCCTCAATTACAATGAGCAGTTCTTC,CASTDTLNYNEQFF
.,.,TRBJ2-7,TRBV10-3,TGTGCCATCTCACTAGCAGCTGGGGAGCAGTACTTC,CAISLAAGEQYF
.,.,TRBJ2-2,TRBV3-1/TRBV3-2,TGTGCCAGCAGCCAAGTTCAAACCGGGGAGCTGTTTTTT,CASSQVQTGELFF
TRBD1,.,TRBJ1-2,TRBV6-5,TGTGCCAGCAAGGGGGCGGCGGATAGCTATGGCTACACCTTC,CASKGAADSYGYTF
TRBD2,.,TRBJ2-3,TRBV5-1,TGCGCCAGCAGCCAGAGGCCGACTAGCGGGGGGAACACAGATACGCAGTATTTT,CASSQRPTSGGNTDTQYF
TRBD1,.,TRBJ1-1,TRBV19,TGTGCCAGTAGTAAGGGACAGTGGAACACTGAAGCTTTCTTT,CASSKGQWNTEAFF
TRBD1,.,TRBJ1-1,TRBV12-3/TRBV12-4,TGTGCCAGCACATGGACAGGGGACACTGAAGCTTTCTTT,CASTWTGDTEAFF
.,.,TRBJ1-6,TRBV7-2,TGTGCCAGCAGCTTGGGCAGCTCCTATAATTCACCCCTCCACTTT,CASSLGSSYNSPLHF
TRBD1,.,TRBJ1-4,TRBV2,TGTGCCAGCAGTGAAGCCCCTTCAGGGACAGGGGGGCAACTGTTTTTT,CASSEAPSGTGGQLFF
.,.,TRBJ1-3,TRBV30,TGTGCCTGGAGTAGAAACAGGTTGGGGGGAAACACCATATATTTT,CAWSRNRLGGNTIYF
.,.,TRBJ1-5,TRBV6-5,TGTGCCAGCAGACCCCCTGGGGGGGGTCAGCCCCAGCATTTT,CASRPPGGGQPQHF
.,once,TRBJ2-3,TRBV5-1,TGCGCCAGCAGCTTGGGGGGCGGCACAGATACGCAGTATTTT,CASSLGGGTDTQYF
.,.,TRBJ2-1,TRBV18,TGTGCCAGCTCACCACCGAGCGCCAATGAGCAGTTCTTC,CASSPPSANEQFF
.,.,TRBJ1-1,TRBV18,TGTGCCAGCTCACCCCCCTCAGGAGGAATGAACACTGAAGCTTTCTTT,CASSPPSGGMNTEAFF
TRBD1,.,TRBJ1-3,TRBV3-1/TRBV3-2,TGTGCCAGCAGCCAAGAAAACAGGGGGCTCTTCGATCGAGGAAACACCATATATTTT,CASSQENRGLFDRGNTIYF
.,few,TRBJ2-1,TRBV7-9,TGTGCCAGCAGCCAGGACGATGGTACAGGGTTTTCCTACAATGAGCAGTTCTTC,CASSQDDGTGFSYNEQFF
TRBD1,once,TRBJ2-7,TRBV6-5,TGTGCCAGCAGACGGACAGGGGGGAACGAGCAGTACTTC,CASRRTGGNEQYF
TRBD1,.,TRBJ1-3,TRBV11-2,TGTGCCAGCAGCCGGGACAGGACCTCTGGAAACACCATATATTTT,CASSRDRTSGNTIYF
TRBD1,.,TRBJ2-5,TRBV5-1,TGCGCCAGCAGCTTGGGGACAGGGCCCCAAGAGACCCAGTACTTC,CASSLGTGPQETQYF
TRBD1,.,TRBJ1-4,TRBV18,TGTGCCAGCTCACGAGGACAGGCCGCAACTAATGAAAAACTGTTTTTT,CASSRGQAATNEKLFF
.,.,TRBJ2-1,TRBV9,TGTGCCAGCAGCGTAGTGAGCCTTGCGAATGAGCAGTTCTTC,CASSVVSLANEQFF
TRBD1,.,TRBJ1-4,TRBV6-5,TGTGCCAGCAGACAGACAGGGTTGGGTGAAAAACTGTTTTTT,CASRQTGLGEKLFF
.,.,TRBJ1-2,TRBV25-1,TGTGCCAGCAGTGACCCCTCTAACTATGGCTACACCTTC,CASSDPSNYGYTF
.,few,TRBJ1-4,TRBV5-1,TGCGCCAGCAGCAGAAGCTCAGGCGTTAAGGAAAAACTGTTTTTT,CASSRSSGVKEKLFF
.,.,TRBJ1-5,TRBV2,TGTGCCAGCAGTCCCGGGATTGGTCCCCAGCATTTT,CASSPGIGPQHF
TRBD1,.,TRBJ2-7,TRBV18,TGTGCCAGCTCACCACCGGGACAGAACGAGCAGTACTTC,CASSPPGQNEQYF
TRBD1,.,TRBJ1-1,TRBV30,TGTGCCTGGAGTGCCCCGGACAGGGGAGGAACTGAAGCTTTCTTT,CAWSAPDRGGTEAFF
TRBD1,.,TRBJ1-4,TRBV7-3,TGTGCCAGCAGCCCATTCGCAGGGGGAACTAATGAAAAACTGTTTTTT,CASSPFAGGTNEKLFF
.,.,TRBJ1-5,TRBV2,TGTGCCAGCAGTGTAGTGGAGGGACAGCCCCAGCATTTT,CASSVVEGQPQHF
.,.,TRBJ1-3,TRBV9,TGTGCCAGCAGCGGGCGGGACGTTTCTGGAAACACCATATATTTT,CASSGRDVSGNTIYF
TRBD1,.,TRBJ1-5,TRBV19,TGTGCCAGTACACATCAGGGGGGCAATCAGCCCCAGCATTTT,CASTHQGGNQPQHF
TRBD1,.,TRBJ2-2,TRBV7-9,TGTGCCAGCAGCCATGGACAGGGGGCGTTTACCGGGGAGCTGTTTTTT,CASSHGQGAFTGELFF
.,few,TRBJ2-7,TRBV30,TGTGCCTGGAGTGAGAGGGAACGGATTAGCGAGCAGTACTTC,CAWSERERISEQYF
TRBD1,once,TRBJ1-4,TRBV6-5,TGTGCCAGCAAAGGCGCCGGACAGGGTTGGAAACTGTTTTTT,CASKGAGQGWKLFF
TRBD1,.,TRBJ1-2,TRBV29-1,TGCAGCGCCTTGGAGACAGGGGGTTCTCATGGCTACACCTTC,CSALETGGSHGYTF
TRBD1,.,TRBJ1-2,TRBV19,TGTGCCAGTAGTATAGCGGGACAGGGAAAGTATGGCTACACCTTC,CASSIAGQGKYGYTF
.,.,TRBJ2-7,TRBV6-5,TGTGCCAGCCGAAACGGGGTAGGGTCCGAGCAGTACTTC,CASRNGVGSEQYF
TRBD1,.,TRBJ2-7,TRBV18,TGTGCCAGCTCAGGACAGGTTGGCGAGCAGTACTTC,CASSGQVGEQYF
.,.,TRBJ2-1,TRBV27,TGTGCCAGCAGTTTATTACCCCCAGGGAATGAGCAGTTCTTC,CASSLLPPGNEQFF
.,.,TRBJ2-7,TRBV3-1/TRBV3-2,TGTGCCAGCAGCCCCTACGCTGGTTCCTACGAGCAGTACTTC,CASSPYAGSYEQYF
TRBD2,.,TRBJ2-1,TRBV6-5,TGTGCCAGCAGTCACGTAGTTCTCGGGGGGAATGAGCAGTTCTTC,CASSHVVLGGNEQFF
.,.,TRBJ2-1,TRBV6-5,TGTGCCAGCAGTTACGGACTGACACCAGTCACCAGCGAGCAGTTCTTC,CASSYGLTPVTSEQFF
TRBD2,.,TRBJ2-5,TRBV3-1/TRBV3-2,TGTGCCAGCAGCCAAGCTAAAGGAGCGGGGGCGGACTTC,CASSQAKGAGADF